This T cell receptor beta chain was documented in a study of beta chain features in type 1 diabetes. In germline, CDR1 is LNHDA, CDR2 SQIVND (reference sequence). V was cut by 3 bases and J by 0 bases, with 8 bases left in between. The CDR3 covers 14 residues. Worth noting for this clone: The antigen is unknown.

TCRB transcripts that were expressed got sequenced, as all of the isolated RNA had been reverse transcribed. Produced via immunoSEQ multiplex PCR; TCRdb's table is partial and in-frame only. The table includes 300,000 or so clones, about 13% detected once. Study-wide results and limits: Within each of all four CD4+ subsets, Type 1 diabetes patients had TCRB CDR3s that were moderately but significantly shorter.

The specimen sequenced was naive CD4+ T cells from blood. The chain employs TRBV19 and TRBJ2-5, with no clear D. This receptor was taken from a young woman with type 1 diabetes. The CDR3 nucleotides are TGTGCCAGTAGTATGGAGAGATACCAAGAGACCCAGTACTTC. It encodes CASSMERYQETQYF.